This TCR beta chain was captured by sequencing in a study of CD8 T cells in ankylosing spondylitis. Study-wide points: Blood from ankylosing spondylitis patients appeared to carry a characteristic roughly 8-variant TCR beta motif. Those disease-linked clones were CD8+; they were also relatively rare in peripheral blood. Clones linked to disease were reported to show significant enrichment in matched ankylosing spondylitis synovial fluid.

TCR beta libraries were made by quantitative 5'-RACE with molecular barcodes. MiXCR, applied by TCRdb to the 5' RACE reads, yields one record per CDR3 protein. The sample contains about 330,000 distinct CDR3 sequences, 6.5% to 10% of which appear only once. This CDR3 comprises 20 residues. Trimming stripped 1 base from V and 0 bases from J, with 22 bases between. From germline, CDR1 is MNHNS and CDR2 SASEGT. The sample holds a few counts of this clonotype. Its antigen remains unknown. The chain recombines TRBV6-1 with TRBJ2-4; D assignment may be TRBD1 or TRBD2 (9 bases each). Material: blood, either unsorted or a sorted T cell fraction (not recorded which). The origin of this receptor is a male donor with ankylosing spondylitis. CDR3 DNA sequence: TGTGCCAGCAGTGAAGGACAGGGGGGGCTAGCGGGACTAGCCAAAAACATTCAGTACTTC. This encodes CASSEGQGGLAGLAKNIQYF.